This T cell receptor beta chain was observed in a study of cytomegalovirus exposure and HLA in healthy donors. J was trimmed by 4 bases and V by 2 bases; bases with no gene match: 3. The germline V gene encodes CDR1 MRHNA and CDR2 SNTAGT. This CDR3 has 15 amino acids. 60 Vbeta and 13 Jbeta primers were used in PCR. Using immunoSEQ multiplex PCR, the repertoire was profiled, and TCRdb retains in-frame clones only, with some absent. The sample records roughly 140,000 clones, around 77% being singletons. This clone qualifies as medium-sized. This TCR was sampled from a woman aged 45-60 years in good health and CMV-seronegative. V usage is TRBV6-4 and J usage is TRBJ2-1, with 9 bases lining up with TRBD2. Material: PBMCs. CDR3: CASSDVAGEYNEQFF. CDR3 nucleotides: TGTGCCAGCAGTGACGTAGCGGGGGAATACAATGAGCAGTTCTTC.